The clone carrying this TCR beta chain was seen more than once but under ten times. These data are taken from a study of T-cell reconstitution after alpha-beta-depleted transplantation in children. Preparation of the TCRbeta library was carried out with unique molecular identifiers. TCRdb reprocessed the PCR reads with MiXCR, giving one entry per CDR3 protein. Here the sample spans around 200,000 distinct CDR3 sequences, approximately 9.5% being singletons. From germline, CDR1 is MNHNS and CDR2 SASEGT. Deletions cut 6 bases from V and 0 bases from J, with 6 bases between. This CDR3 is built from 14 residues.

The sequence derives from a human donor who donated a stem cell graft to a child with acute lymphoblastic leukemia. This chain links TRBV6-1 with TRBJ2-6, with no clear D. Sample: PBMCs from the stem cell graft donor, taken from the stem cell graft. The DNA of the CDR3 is TGTGCCAGCAGCCCCGTCTCTGGGGCCAACGTCCTGACTTTC. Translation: CASSPVSGANVLTF.